The clone carrying this T cell receptor (beta chain) showed up many times. Its antigen remains unidentified. This entry is derived from a study of Graves' ophthalmopathy and Graves' hyperthyroidism. Overall study: The authors collected peripheral blood at initial diagnosis, before any treatment.

Study-wide results and caveats: It was with about 68% sensitivity and approximately 72% specificity that the model predicted ophthalmopathy progression. Clonotypes were expanded in thyroid at above 0.001 frequency, and most also appeared in blood.

If patients had other autoimmune diseases, uncontrolled infections, pregnancy or lactation, they were excluded. RNA transcripts served as template for amplifying TCR beta CDR3 sequences. An opening RT-PCR round employed HTBI primers and preceded a second-round multiplex PCR. TCRdb processed the multiplex PCR reads anew with MiXCR; each CDR3 protein has one entry. This table has roughly 400,000 distinct CDR3 sequences, just over 15% appearing once. Germline CDR1 and CDR2: SNHLY and FYNNEI. The V end lost 10 bases, the J end lost 1 base, and 22 bases lay between the germline ends. The CDR3 has 16 residues.

This TCR came from a woman between 18 and 29 years old with stable Graves' hyperthyroidism. The sequencing input was peripheral blood. This chain uses TRBV2 with TRBJ1-2, with D possibly matching TRBD1 (5 bases). CDR3 protein: CAIQAKVKWNNYGYTF. The CDR3 DNA sequence: TGTGCCATACAGGCGAAAGTTAAATGGAATAACTATGGCTACACCTTC.